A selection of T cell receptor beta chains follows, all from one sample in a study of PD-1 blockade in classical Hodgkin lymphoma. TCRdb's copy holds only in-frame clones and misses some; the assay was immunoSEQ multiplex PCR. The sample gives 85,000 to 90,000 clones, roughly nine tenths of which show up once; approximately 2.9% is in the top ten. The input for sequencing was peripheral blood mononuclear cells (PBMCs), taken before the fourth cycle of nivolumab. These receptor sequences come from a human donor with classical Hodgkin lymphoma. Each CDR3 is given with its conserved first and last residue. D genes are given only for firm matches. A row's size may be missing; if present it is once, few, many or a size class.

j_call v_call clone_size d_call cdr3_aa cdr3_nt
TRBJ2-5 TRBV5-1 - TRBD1 CASSTDRGLKETQYF TGCGCCAGCAGCACGGACAGGGGGCTTAAAGAGACCCAGTACTTC
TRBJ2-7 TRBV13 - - CASSPFEGTPDHEQYF TGTGCCAGCAGCCCATTCGAGGGGACTCCCGATCACGAGCAGTACTTC
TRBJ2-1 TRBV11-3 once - CASSLDGGTGNEQFF TGTGCCAGCAGCTTAGATGGCGGCACTGGCAATGAGCAGTTCTTC
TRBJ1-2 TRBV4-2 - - CASSQDLSGRVFGYTF TGTGCCAGCAGCCAAGACCTGAGTGGCAGGGTGTTTGGCTACACCTTC
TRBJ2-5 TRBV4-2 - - CASSQGIEGETQYF TGTGCCAGCAGCCAAGGCATAGAGGGAGAGACCCAGTACTTC
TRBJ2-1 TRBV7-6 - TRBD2 CASSLAGGGSYNEQFF TGTGCCAGCAGCTTAGCCGGCGGGGGGTCCTACAATGAGCAGTTCTTC
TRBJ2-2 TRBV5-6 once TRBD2 CASSWWTSGGPDRSGELFF TGTGCCAGCAGCTGGTGGACTAGCGGGGGGCCGGATCGGTCCGGGGAGCTGTTTTTT
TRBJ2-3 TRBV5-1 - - CASSFLTGSSTDTQYF TGCGCCAGCAGCTTTCTTACTGGGTCTAGCACAGATACGCAGTATTTT
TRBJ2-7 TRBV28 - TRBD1 CASSKFSYRTGLHEQYF TGTGCCAGCAGCAAGTTTTCATATCGGACAGGGTTACACGAGCAGTACTTC
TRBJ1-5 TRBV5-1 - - CASSFGQDQPQHF TGCGCCAGCAGCTTCGGGCAGGATCAGCCCCAGCATTTT
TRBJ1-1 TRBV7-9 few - CASSLVFVNTEAFF TGTGCCAGCAGCTTAGTTTTTGTGAACACTGAAGCTTTCTTT
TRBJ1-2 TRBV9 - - CASSLYGAYGYTF TGTGCCAGCAGCCTGTACGGGGCCTATGGCTACACCTTC
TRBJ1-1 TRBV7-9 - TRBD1 CASRTTLTGGMNTEAFF TGTGCCAGCAGAACCACTCTGACAGGGGGGATGAACACTGAAGCTTTCTTT
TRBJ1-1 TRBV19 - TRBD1 CASSPGQGYNAEAFF TGTGCCAGTAGTCCCGGACAGGGATATAACGCTGAAGCTTTCTTT
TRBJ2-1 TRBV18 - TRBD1 CASYRTGGSHEQFF TGTGCCAGCTATCGGACAGGGGGATCGCATGAGCAGTTCTTC
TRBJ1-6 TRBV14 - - CASSQSYYTGYNSPLHF TGTGCCAGCAGCCAATCCTATTACACGGGCTATAATTCACCCCTCCACTTT
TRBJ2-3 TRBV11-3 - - CASSPGRWGSTDTQYF TGTGCCAGCAGCCCCGGGCGGTGGGGGAGCACAGATACGCAGTATTTT
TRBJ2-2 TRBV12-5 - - CASGLVGELFF TGTGCTAGTGGTTTGGTAGGGGAGCTGTTTTTT
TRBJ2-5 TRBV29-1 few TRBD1 CSGQGGETQYF TGCAGCGGACAGGGTGGGGAGACCCAGTACTTC
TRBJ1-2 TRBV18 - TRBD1 CASSPDRGMFGYTF TGTGCCAGCTCACCGGACAGGGGGATGTTTGGCTACACCTTC
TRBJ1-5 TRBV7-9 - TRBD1 CASSPDETGFRQPQHF TGTGCCAGCAGCCCAGATGAGACAGGGTTCAGGCAGCCCCAGCATTTT
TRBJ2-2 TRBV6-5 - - CASSETGVGELFF TGTGCCAGCAGTGAAACAGGTGTCGGGGAGCTGTTTTTT
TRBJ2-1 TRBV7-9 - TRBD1 CASSLSVLKRGGWDNEQFF TGTGCCAGCAGCTTATCGGTGTTAAAACGAGGGGGCTGGGACAATGAGCAGTTCTTC
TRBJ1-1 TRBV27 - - CASSAGGGAFF TGTGCCAGCAGTGCGGGGGGGGGAGCTTTCTTT
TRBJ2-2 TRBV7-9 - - CASSSTTGLNTGELFF TGTGCCAGCAGCTCGACGACAGGCTTGAACACCGGGGAGCTGTTTTTT
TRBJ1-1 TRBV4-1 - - CASSSMNTEAFF TGCGCCAGCAGCTCAATGAACACTGAAGCTTTCTTT